This T cell receptor beta chain was obtained from a study of a mutant IDH1 vaccine in newly diagnosed glioma. Study background: First vaccine doses came 4-6 weeks after radiotherapy alone, or with temozolomide cycles. Pretreatment consisted of radiotherapy, temozolomide, or both, with most receiving both.

V lost 7 bases and J 4 bases, leaving 19 bases between the germline ends. CDR1 SNHLY and CDR2 FYNNEI come from the germline V gene. The CDR3 has 15 amino acids. The protocol was immunoSEQ multiplex PCR, while the TCRdb copy is restricted to in-frame clones and leaves out a portion. The sample lists approximately 50,000 clones, less than 90% occurring once. In the case of this clone: Its antigen is still unknown.

Time point given: week 47, end of study. The vaccine gave 300 ug of a 20-mer mutant IDH1 peptide subcutaneously per dose. Every donor had a new WHO grade 3 or 4 astrocytoma that was IDH1-mutant, with loss of nuclear ATRX. The rearrangement links TRBV2 to TRBJ2-5, with a possible D match to TRBD2 (5 bases). The specimen comprised PBMCs, sampled from a glioma patient whose treatment included an IDH1 peptide vaccine. The receptor comes from a woman aged 45-60 years with glioma. The CDR3 region is CASILPTRGLETQYF. The CDR3 region has the DNA TGTGCCAGCATTTTACCAACCCGGGGATTAGAGACCCAGTACTTC.